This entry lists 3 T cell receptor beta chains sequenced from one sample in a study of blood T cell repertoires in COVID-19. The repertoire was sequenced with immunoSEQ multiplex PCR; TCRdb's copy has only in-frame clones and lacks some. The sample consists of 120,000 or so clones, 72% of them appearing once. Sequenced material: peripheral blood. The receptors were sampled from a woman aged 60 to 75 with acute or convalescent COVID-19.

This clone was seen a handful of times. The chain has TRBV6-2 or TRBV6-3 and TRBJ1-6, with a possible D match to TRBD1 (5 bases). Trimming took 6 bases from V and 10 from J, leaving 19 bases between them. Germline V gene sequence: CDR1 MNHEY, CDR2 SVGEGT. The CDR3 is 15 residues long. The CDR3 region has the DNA TGTGCCAGCAGCCCAGCCAGGGATGTCGGATCACCCCTCCACTTT. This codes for CASSPARDVGSPLHF.

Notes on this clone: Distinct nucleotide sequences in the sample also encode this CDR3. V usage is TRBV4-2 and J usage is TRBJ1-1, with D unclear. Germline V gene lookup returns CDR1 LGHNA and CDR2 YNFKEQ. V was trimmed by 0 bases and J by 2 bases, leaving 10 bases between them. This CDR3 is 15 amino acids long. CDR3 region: CASSQDGQVNTEAFF. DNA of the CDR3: TGTGCCAGCAGCCAAGATGGGCAGGTTAACACTGAAGCTTTCTTT.

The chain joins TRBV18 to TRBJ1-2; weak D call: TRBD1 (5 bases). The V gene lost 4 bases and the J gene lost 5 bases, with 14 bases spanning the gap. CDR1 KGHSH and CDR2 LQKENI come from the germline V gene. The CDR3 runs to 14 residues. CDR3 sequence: CASSLLSDTYGYTF. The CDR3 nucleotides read TGTGCCAGCTCACTACTTTCGGACACGTATGGCTACACCTTC.